These 24 T cell receptor beta chains were all obtained from the same sample, sequenced in a study of shared clonotypes between healthy human individuals (TCRdb year 2020). Library preparation was by the immunoSEQ multiplex PCR assay. The table comes from immuneACCESS by way of TCRdb, which keeps in-frame sequences with V and J called. Part of the clones is missing from these tables; in studies checked, under half for an unresolved V gene and the rest for unknown reasons. The sample contains 1,100,000 or so clones, 75% to 80% of them found a single time. The leading ten clones occupy about 0.52% of the sample. Source material: memory CD4+ T cells from PBMCs. Reading the label with the study, this specimen's cell subset or site is: CD45RA-negative fraction. Every receptor here comes from a man aged 18 to 29 in good health. Some clones in this sample may be carry-over from other donors' samples.

The V gene is TRBV7-6, the J gene TRBJ1-4; TRBD1 agrees at 9 bases. The CDR3 runs 13 residues. Germline V gene lookup returns CDR1 SGHVS and CDR2 FNYEAQ. The V and J ends lost 7 bases and 8 bases, in that order; junction bases with no gene match: 5. CDR3 in DNA: TGTGCCAGCACCCTGGGACAGGGCGAAAAACTGTTTTTT. It is translated as CASTLGQGEKLFF.

The CDR3 is CSAFRWSEQFF. The CDR3 bases are TGCAGTGCTTTTAGATGGAGTGAGCAGTTCTTC. This sequence joins TRBV20-1 and TRBJ2-1, with D unresolved. Trimming pared 5 bases from V and 9 bases from J, leaving 11 bases between. CDR1 and CDR2 (germline): DFQATT, SNEGSKA (reference sequence). The CDR3 spans 11 residues.

This clone was observed a single time. The rearrangement uses TRBV5-6 and TRBJ2-3; the match to TRBD2 covers 10 bases. Losses at the gene ends were 4 bases for V and 5 bases for J; bases not matched to a gene: 13. Germline lookup yields CDR1 SGHDT and CDR2 YYEEEE. The CDR3 is made up of 17 amino acids. The CDR3 bases are TGTGCCAGCAGCCACCGGCCTAGCGGGAGTTTCGGAGATACGCAGTATTTT. Its translation is CASSHRPSGSFGDTQYF.

This clone showed up just a few times. The V gene is TRBV5-1, the J gene TRBJ2-7; D may match TRBD1 or TRBD2 (5 bases each). The germline V gene has CDR1 SGHRS and CDR2 YFSETQ. The CDR3 contains 16 residues. V lost 4 bases and J 2 bases, leaving 19 bases between the germline ends. The CDR3 spells CASSPLTGTPTYEQYF. The CDR3 bases are TGCGCCAGCAGCCCGCTAACCGGGACCCCTACCTACGAGCAGTACTTC.

This chain links TRBV30 with TRBJ1-5, with D unresolved. Germline V CDR1 and CDR2: GTSNPN, SVGIG (reference sequence). This CDR3 has 13 amino acids. V was cut by 2 bases and J by 0 bases, with 5 bases left in between. The CDR3 protein is CAWSPNSNQPQHF. The CDR3 DNA sequence: TGTGCCTGGAGTCCTAATAGCAATCAGCCCCAGCATTTT.

V is TRBV21-1 and J is TRBJ1-5. TRBV21-1 corresponds to a pseudogene. The CDR3 runs to 14 residues. The CDR3 sequence is CASSKGRGGQPQHF. CDR3 nucleotide sequence: TGTGCCAGCAGCAAAGGGCGCGGTGGACAGCCCCAGCATTTT.

The V call is TRBV9, the J call TRBJ2-1, with D possibly being TRBD2 (6 bases). This CDR3 is 14 amino acids long. The V and J ends lost 0 bases and 9 bases respectively, with 13 bases between them. Germline assignment: CDR1 SGDLS and CDR2 YYNGEE. The CDR3 region has the DNA TGTGCCAGCAGCGTAGAACAGCTGGGGGGTGAGCAGTTCTTC. Its protein product is CASSVEQLGGEQFF.

CDR3 DNA sequence: TGTGCCAGCAGTTACTCCCCCTCTCAGCCCCAGCATTTT. This gives the protein CASSYSPSQPQHF. The V and J genes are TRBV6-5 and TRBJ1-5; D is unresolved. Trimming cost V 0 bases and J 6 bases, with 6 bases left between them. The CDR3 covers 13 residues. Germline assignment: CDR1 MNHEY and CDR2 SVGAGI.

This chain joins TRBV5-4 and TRBJ2-7; possibly TRBD2 for D (6 bases). V lost 3 bases and J lost 2, with 12 bases in between. The CDR3 length is 14 residues. CDR1 and CDR2 (germline): SGHNT, YYREEE (reference sequence). CDR3 in amino acids: CASSSGTSPYEQYF. In DNA, the CDR3 is TGTGCCAGCAGCTCCGGGACTTCGCCCTACGAGCAGTACTTC.

The chain is built from TRBV2 and TRBJ1-5; tentative D call: TRBD1 (5 bases). Trimming shortened V by 4 bases and J by 5 bases, and 15 bases separated the two germline ends. CDR3 length equals 15 residues. Per the germline V gene, CDR1 is SNHLY and CDR2 is FYNNEI. The CDR3 nucleotides are TGTGCCAGCAGTGCGGGACCGTCCCGATATCAGCCCCAGCATTTT. Encoded protein: CASSAGPSRYQPQHF. The whole variable domain, remainder taken from reference TRBV2 and TRBJ1-5, is EPEVTQTPSHQVTQMGQEVILRCVPISNHLYFYWYRQILGQKVEFLVSFYNNEISEKSEIFDDQFSVERPDGSNFTLKIRSTKLEDSAMYFCASSAGPSRYQPQHFGDGTRLSIL.

The chain couples TRBV7-6 to TRBJ1-2, with TRBD1 as a possible D gene (5 bases). The CDR3 sequence is 13 residues long. Trimming shortened V by 8 bases and J by 2 bases, and 12 bases separated the two germline ends. The germline gives CDR1 SGHVS, CDR2 FNYEAQ. The CDR3 DNA reads TGTGCCAGCGGTGTACGGGGCAACTATGGCTACACCTTC. It encodes CASGVRGNYGYTF.

The chain is built from TRBV28 and TRBJ2-4, with TRBD1 as a possible D gene (6 bases). V lost 6 bases and J 5 bases, leaving 17 bases between the germline ends. CDR1 is MDHEN and CDR2 is SYDVKM in the germline V gene. This CDR3 spans 15 amino acids. CDR3 amino acids: CASSIPGQWENIQYF. DNA of the CDR3: TGTGCCAGCAGCATCCCTGGACAGTGGGAAAACATTCAGTACTTC.

The chain links TRBV7-2 to TRBJ2-5; 13 bases align to TRBD2. The CDR3 runs to 15 residues. After removal of 5 bases from V and 5 bases from J, the junction contained 5 bases not matched to a gene. CDR1 and CDR2 (germline): SGHTA, FQGNSA. CDR3 loop: CASSPGTSGMETQYF. CDR3 nucleotides: TGTGCCAGCAGCCCCGGGACTAGCGGGATGGAGACCCAGTACTTC.

The rearrangement joins TRBV19 to TRBJ2-3; unclear D gene. Germline-derived CDR1 and CDR2 are LNHDA and SQIVND (reference sequence). Trimming removed 3 bases at V and 7 bases at J, with 14 bases between. This CDR3 has 14 residues. Here the CDR3 DNA reads TGTGCCAGTAGTATGGGCCAGCTCATGAATACGCAGTATTTT. Translation gives CASSMGQLMNTQYF.

This clone was counted only a few times. The rearrangement links TRBV4-2 to TRBJ1-1, with D unclear. V dropped 3 bases and J dropped 5 bases, with 16 bases sitting between them. Germline values: CDR1 LGHNA, CDR2 YNFKEQ. The CDR3 length is 15 residues. This CDR3 reads CASSQTPRTETEAFF. The CDR3 nucleotides are TGTGCCAGCAGCCAGACACCGAGGACGGAAACTGAAGCTTTCTTT.

The chain has TRBV19 and TRBJ1-3; D ambiguous. Trimming removed 7 bases from V and 4 bases from J, with 20 bases in between. CDR1 is LNHDA and CDR2 is SQIVND in the germline V gene (reference sequence). CDR3 size: 16 residues. CDR3 in DNA: TGTGCCAGTATCTCCCCCGGGCTACGAACCGGAAACACCATATATTTT. The encoded protein is CASISPGLRTGNTIYF. Together with reference TRBV19 and TRBJ1-3, the CDR3 gives the full variable domain: DGGITQSPKYLFRKEGQNVTLSCEQNLNHDAMYWYRQDPGQGLRLIYYSQIVNDFQKGDIAEGYSVSREKKESFPLTVTSAQKNPTAFYLCASISPGLRTGNTIYFGEGSWLTVV.

The chain links TRBV7-3 to TRBJ2-1, with TRBD2 matching 11 bases. V gave up 5 bases and J gave up 8 bases; unmatched junction bases: 14. Germline CDR1 reads SGHTA; CDR2 reads FQGTGA. This CDR3 is 17 amino acids long. The CDR3 is CASSRSNSGRAVDEQFF. The CDR3, as DNA: TGTGCCAGCAGCCGATCGAATAGCGGGAGGGCCGTCGATGAGCAGTTCTTC. The variable domain in full, completed from reference TRBV7-3 and TRBJ2-1, reads GAGVSQTPSNKVTEKGKYVELRCDPISGHTALYWYRQSLGQGPEFLIYFQGTGAADDSGLPNDRFFAVRPEGSVSTLKIQRTERGDSAVYLCASSRSNSGRAVDEQFFGPGTRLTVL.

Worth noting for this clone: Possible read error: a much larger clone is one base away. Additional DNA sequences in this sample encode the identical CDR3. The rearrangement uses TRBV5-1 and TRBJ2-2; D is undetermined. V lost 0 bases to trimming and J lost 2 bases, with 5 bases between them. This CDR3 has 14 amino acids. Looked up from germline, CDR1 is SGHRS and CDR2 is YFSETQ. The CDR3 is CASSLAANTGELFF. As DNA, the CDR3 is TGCGCCAGCAGCTTGGCAGCTAACACCGGGGAGCTGTTTTTT. The whole variable domain, filled in from reference TRBV5-1 and TRBJ2-2, reads KAGVTQTPRYLIKTRGQQVTLSCSPISGHRSVSWYQQTPGQGLQFLFEYFSETQRNKGNFPGRFSGRQFSNSRSEMNVSTLELGDSALYLCASSLAANTGELFFGEGSRLTVL.

CDR3 sequence reads: CASSDTGGSEAFF. In nucleotides, the CDR3 is TGTGCCAGCAGCGACACAGGGGGCTCTGAAGCTTTCTTT. The rearrangement joins TRBV2 to TRBJ1-1; TRBD1 agrees at 9 bases. Germline assignment: CDR1 SNHLY and CDR2 FYNNEI. CDR3 length: 13 amino acids. The J segment lost 6 bases and the V segment lost 6 bases, leaving 5 bases of the junction unmatched.

This clone was seen just once. CDR3 coding DNA: TGTGCCAGTAGTCCCCTGGATTCTGGGGCCAACGTCCTGACTTTC. This gives the protein CASSPLDSGANVLTF. The V gene is TRBV19, the J gene TRBJ2-6, with D hard to call. CDR1 LNHDA and CDR2 SQIVND come from the germline V gene (reference sequence). V lost 5 bases and J 1 base, leaving 9 bases between the germline ends. This CDR3 has 15 amino acids.

V usage is TRBV7-7 and J usage is TRBJ2-2; 7 nucleotides agree with TRBD2. The V segment lost 5 bases and the J segment 7 bases; nucleotides outside the gene matches: 7. The germline CDR1 and CDR2 sequences are SSHAT and FNYEAQ (reference sequence). The CDR3 covers 14 residues. The chain's CDR3 is CASSPRLAGGELFF. The CDR3 nucleotides are TGTGCCAGCAGCCCCCGACTAGCAGGCGGGGAGCTGTTTTTT.

The chain has TRBV29-1 and TRBJ2-3; 10 nucleotides match TRBD1. There are 14 residues in the CDR3. CDR1 SQVTM and CDR2 ANQGSEA come from the germline V gene. The V gene end was trimmed by 6 bases and the J gene end by 6 bases; junction bases not matched to a gene: 9. CDR3 region: CSVAKGQGMDTQYF. CDR3 DNA: TGCAGCGTAGCCAAGGGACAGGGGATGGATACGCAGTATTTT.

The chain combines TRBV4-3 with TRBJ2-3, with 15 positions matching TRBD2. The CDR3 has 17 residues. V lost 3 bases and J lost 3; bases outside the gene matches: 4. Germline CDR1 reads LGHNA; CDR2 reads YSLEER. DNA of the CDR3: TGCGCCAGCAGCCACGGACTAGCGGGAGGGCCGACAGATACGCAGTATTTT. It yields the protein CASSHGLAGGPTDTQYF.

This clone appeared a single time. The chain carries TRBV7-9 and TRBJ1-2; D is uncertain. V dropped 3 bases and J dropped 4 bases, with 6 bases sitting between them. Germline V gives CDR1 SEHNR, CDR2 FQNEAQ (reference sequence). The CDR3 consists of 12 residues. The DNA of the CDR3 is TGTGCCAGCAGCTTCGCACCCTATGGCTACACCTTC. Residues: CASSFAPYGYTF.